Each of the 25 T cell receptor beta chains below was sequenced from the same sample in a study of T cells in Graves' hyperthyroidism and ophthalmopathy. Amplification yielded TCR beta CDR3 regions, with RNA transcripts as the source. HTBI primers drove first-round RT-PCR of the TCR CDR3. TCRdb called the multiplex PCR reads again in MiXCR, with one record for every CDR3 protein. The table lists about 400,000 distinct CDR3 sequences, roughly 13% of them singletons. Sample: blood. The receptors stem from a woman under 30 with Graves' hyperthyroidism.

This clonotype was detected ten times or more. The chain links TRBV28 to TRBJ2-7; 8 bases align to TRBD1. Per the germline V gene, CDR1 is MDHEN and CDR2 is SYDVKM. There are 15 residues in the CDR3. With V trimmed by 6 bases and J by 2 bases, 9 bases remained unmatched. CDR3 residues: CASSLPTGATYEQYF. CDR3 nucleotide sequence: TGTGCCAGCAGCCTCCCGACAGGGGCAACCTACGAGCAGTACTTC.

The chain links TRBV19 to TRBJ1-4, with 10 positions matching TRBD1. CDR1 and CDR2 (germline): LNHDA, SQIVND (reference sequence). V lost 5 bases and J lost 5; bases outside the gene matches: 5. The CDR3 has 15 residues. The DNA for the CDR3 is TGTGCCAGTAGTGGTCCGGGACAGGGGAATGAAAAACTGTTTTTT. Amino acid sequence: CASSGPGQGNEKLFF.

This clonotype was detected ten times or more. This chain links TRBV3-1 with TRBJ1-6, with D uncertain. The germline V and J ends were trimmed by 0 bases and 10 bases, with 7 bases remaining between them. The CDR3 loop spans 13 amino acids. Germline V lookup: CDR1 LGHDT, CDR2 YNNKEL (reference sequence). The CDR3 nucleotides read TGTGCCAGCAGCCAAGAGGAAGGATCACCCCTCCACTTT. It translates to CASSQEEGSPLHF.

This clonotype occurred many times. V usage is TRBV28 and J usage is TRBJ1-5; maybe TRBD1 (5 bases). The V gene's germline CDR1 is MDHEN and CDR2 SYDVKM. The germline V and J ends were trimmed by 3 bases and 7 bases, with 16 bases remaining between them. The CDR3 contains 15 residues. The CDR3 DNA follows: TGTGCCAGCAGTTTTATTGGGGGGAATTCACAGCCCCAGCATTTT. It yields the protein CASSFIGGNSQPQHF.

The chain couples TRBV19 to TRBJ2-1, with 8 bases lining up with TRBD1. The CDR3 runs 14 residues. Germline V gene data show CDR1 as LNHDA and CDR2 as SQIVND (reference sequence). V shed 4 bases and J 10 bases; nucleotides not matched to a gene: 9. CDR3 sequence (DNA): TGTGCCAGTAGTACCACAGGGGGATCAACCGAGCAGTTCTTC. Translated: CASSTTGGSTEQFF.

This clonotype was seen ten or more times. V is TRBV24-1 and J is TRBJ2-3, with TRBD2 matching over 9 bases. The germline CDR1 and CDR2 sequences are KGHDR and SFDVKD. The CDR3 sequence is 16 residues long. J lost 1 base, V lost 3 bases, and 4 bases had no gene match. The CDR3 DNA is TGTGCCACCAGTGATCTGACTAGCGGACGCACAGATACGCAGTATTTT. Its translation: CATSDLTSGRTDTQYF.

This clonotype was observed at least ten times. The CDR3 here is CASSLGGRDYEQYF. CDR3 in DNA: TGTGCCAGCAGTTTGGGGGGGCGCGACTACGAGCAGTACTTC. The chain couples TRBV12-3 or TRBV12-4 to TRBJ2-7; perhaps TRBD2 as D (7 bases). This CDR3 is 14 amino acids long. Trimming stripped 3 bases from V and 3 bases from J, with 12 bases between.

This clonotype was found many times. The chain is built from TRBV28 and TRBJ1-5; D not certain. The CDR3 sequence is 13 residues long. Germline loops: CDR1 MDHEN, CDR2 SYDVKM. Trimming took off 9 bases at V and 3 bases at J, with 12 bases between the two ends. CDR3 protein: CASGKPPNQPQHF. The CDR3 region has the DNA TGTGCCAGTGGTAAACCCCCCAATCAGCCCCAGCATTTT.

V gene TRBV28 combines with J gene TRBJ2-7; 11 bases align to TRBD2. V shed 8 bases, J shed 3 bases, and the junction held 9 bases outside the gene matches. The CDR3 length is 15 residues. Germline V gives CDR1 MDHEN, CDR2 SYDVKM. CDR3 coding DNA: TGTGCCAGCCGAGTACCGGGACTAGCGGACTACGAGCAGTACTTC. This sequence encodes CASRVPGLADYEQYF.

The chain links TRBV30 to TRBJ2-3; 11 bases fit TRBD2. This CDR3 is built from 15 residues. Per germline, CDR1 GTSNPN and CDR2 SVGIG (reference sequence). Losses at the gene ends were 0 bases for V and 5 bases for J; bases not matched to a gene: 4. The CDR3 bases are TGTGCCTGGAGTGTAGGGCTAGCGGGAGGAGATACGCAGTATTTT. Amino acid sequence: CAWSVGLAGGDTQYF.

CDR3 loop: CSAPDRGSGNTIYF. The DNA for the CDR3 is TGCAGTGCTCCGGACAGGGGCTCTGGAAACACCATATATTTT. The chain employs TRBV20-1 and TRBJ1-3; 9 nucleotides line up with TRBD1. Germline V gene data show CDR1 as DFQATT and CDR2 as SNEGSKA (reference sequence). This CDR3 comprises 14 residues. V shed 5 bases and J 0 bases; nucleotides not matched to a gene: 2.

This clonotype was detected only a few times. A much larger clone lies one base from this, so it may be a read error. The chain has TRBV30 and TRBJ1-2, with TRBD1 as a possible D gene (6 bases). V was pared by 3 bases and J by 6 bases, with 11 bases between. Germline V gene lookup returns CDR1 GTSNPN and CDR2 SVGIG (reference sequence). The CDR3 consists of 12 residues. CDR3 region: CAWSSGANGYTF. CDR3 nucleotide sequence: TGTGCCTGGAGCTCAGGGGCGAATGGCTACACCTTC.

The CDR3 nucleotides read TGCGCCAGCAGCCAAGAGTCGGCAAAGTGGGATGAGCAGTTCTTC. Its protein is CASSQESAKWDEQFF. The chain is built from TRBV4-1 and TRBJ2-1; D gene ambiguous. CDR1 is MGHRA, CDR2 YSYEKL, per germline. The germline V and J ends were trimmed by 0 bases and 8 bases, with 14 bases remaining between them. The CDR3 totals 15 residues.

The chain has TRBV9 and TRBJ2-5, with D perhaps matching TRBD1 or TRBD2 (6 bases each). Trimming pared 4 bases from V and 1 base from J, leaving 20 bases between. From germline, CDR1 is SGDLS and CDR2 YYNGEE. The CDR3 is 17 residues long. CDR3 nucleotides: TGTGCCAGCAGCCCAGGAGGGGGGCGGGTGACCCAAGAGACCCAGTACTTC. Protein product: CASSPGGGRVTQETQYF.

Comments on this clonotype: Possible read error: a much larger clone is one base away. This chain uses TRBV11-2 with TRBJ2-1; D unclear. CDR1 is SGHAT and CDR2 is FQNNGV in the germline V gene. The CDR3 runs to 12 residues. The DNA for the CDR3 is TGTGCCAGCAGCTTAAATTTAAATGAGCAGCTCTTC. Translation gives CASSLNLNEQLF.

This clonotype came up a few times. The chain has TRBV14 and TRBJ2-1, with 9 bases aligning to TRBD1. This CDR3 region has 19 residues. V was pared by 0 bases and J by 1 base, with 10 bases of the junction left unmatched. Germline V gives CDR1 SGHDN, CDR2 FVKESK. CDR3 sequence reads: CASSQDLPGGQGSYNEQFF. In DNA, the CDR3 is TGTGCCAGCAGCCAAGATCTGCCGGGGGGACAGGGTTCCTACAATGAGCAGTTCTTC.

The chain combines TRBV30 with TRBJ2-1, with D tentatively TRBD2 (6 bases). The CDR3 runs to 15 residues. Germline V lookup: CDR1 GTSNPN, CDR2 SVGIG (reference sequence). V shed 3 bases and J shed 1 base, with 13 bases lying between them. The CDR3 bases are TGTGCCTGGAGGCGCCCCGGGGGTTCCTACAATGAGCAGTTCTTC. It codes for CAWRRPGGSYNEQFF.

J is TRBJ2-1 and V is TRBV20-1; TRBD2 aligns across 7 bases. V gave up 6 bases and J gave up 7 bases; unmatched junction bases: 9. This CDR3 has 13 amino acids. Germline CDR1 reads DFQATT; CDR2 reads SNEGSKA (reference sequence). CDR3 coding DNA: TGCAGTGCCTCAGCGGGAATCGGAAATGAGCAGTTCTTC. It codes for CSASAGIGNEQFF.

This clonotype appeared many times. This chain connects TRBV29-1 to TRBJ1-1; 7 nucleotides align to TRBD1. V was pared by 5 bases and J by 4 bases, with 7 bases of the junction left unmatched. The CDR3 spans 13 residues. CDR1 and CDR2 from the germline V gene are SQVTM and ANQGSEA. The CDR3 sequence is CSVIRQGGTEAFF. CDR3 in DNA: TGCAGCGTTATTCGACAGGGTGGCACTGAAGCTTTCTTT.

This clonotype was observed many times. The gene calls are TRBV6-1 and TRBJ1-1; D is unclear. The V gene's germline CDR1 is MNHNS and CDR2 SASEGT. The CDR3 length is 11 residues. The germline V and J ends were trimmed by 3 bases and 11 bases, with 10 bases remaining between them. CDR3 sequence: CASSDWQVAFF. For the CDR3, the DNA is TGTGCCAGCAGTGATTGGCAGGTTGCTTTCTTT.

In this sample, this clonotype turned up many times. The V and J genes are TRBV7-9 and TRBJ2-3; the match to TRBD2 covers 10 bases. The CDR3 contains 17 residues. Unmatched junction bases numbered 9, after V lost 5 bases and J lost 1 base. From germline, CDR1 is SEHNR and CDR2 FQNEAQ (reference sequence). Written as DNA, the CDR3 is TGTGCCAGCAGCCGGACTAGCGGCCTTTCCCGCACAGATACGCAGTATTTT. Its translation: CASSRTSGLSRTDTQYF.

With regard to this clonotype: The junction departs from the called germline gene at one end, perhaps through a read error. The CDR3 nucleotides are TGTGCCAGCGATGGGACACCAGAATCAAACACCGGGGATCTGTTTTTT. Its translation is CASDGTPESNTGDLFF. The chain links TRBV2 to TRBJ2-2; TRBD1 is a possible D gene (6 bases). The length of the CDR3 is 16 residues. Germline-derived CDR1 and CDR2 are SNHLY and FYNNEI. The full variable domain, rest sourced from reference TRBV2 and TRBJ2-2, is EPEVTQTPSHQVTQMGQEVILRCVPISNHLYFYWYRQILGQKVEFLVSFYNNEISEKSEIFDDQFSVERPDGSNFTLKIRSTKLEDSAMYFCASDGTPESNTGDLFFGEGSRLTVL.

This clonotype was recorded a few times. CDR3 residues: CASYIDSYEQYF. In DNA form, the CDR3 reads TGCGCCAGCTATATCGACTCCTACGAGCAGTACTTC. The gene calls are TRBV5-1 and TRBJ2-7; D is ambiguous. The germline V and J ends were trimmed by 7 bases and 0 bases, with 8 bases remaining between them. Germline lookup yields CDR1 SGHRS and CDR2 YFSETQ. The CDR3 loop spans 12 amino acids.

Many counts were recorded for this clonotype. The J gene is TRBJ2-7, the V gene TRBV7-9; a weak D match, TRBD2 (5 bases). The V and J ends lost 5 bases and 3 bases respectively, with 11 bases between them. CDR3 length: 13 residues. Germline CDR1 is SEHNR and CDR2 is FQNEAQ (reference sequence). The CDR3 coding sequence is TGTGCCAGCAGCACCTTCGAGGGCTACGAGCAGTACTTC. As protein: CASSTFEGYEQYF.

The chain's CDR3 is CSARKRPGSNQPQHF. DNA of the CDR3: TGCAGTGCTAGAAAGCGACCGGGTTCCAATCAGCCCCAGCATTTT. The chain links TRBV20-1 to TRBJ1-5; the D is unclear. V lost 2 bases, J lost 3 bases, and 14 bases lay in between. The CDR3 totals 15 residues. Germline values: CDR1 DFQATT, CDR2 SNEGSKA (reference sequence).